This record concerns one T cell receptor (beta chain) sequence. CDR3 size: 12 residues. V lost 4 bases and J lost 6; bases outside the gene matches: 2. Per germline, CDR1 SQVTM and CDR2 ANQGSEA. This record comes from a study of CD8+CD57+ T cells in acquired aplastic anemia. Researchers used genomic DNA as the template to profile TCR beta VDJ and CDR3. TCRdb redid the calling of the reads with MiXCR, one entry per CDR3 protein. The table lists 150,000 to 200,000 distinct CDR3 sequences, around 65% of them singletons. This TCR came from a human donor with severe aplastic anemia or a healthy control (not recorded which). The chain is built from TRBV29-1 and TRBJ2-1, with 8 positions matching TRBD2. Sample: sorted CD4+, CD8+, or CD8+CD57+ T cells (not recorded which) from PBMCs. The CDR3 protein is CSVVGTSNEQFF. DNA of the CDR3: TGCAGCGTTGTCGGGACTAGCAATGAGCAGTTCTTC.